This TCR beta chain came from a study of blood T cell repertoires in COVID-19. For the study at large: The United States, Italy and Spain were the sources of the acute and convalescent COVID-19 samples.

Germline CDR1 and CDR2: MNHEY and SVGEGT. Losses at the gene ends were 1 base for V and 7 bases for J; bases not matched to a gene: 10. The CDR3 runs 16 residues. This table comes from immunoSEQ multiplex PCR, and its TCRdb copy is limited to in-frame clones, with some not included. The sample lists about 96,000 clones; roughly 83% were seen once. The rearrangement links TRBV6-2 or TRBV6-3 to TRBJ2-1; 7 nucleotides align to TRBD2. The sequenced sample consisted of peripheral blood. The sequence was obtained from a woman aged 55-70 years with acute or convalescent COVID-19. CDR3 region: CASSYWGGGRGNEQFF. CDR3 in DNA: TGTGCCAGCAGTTACTGGGGGGGAGGCCGGGGGAATGAGCAGTTCTTC.